This paragraph covers one TCR beta chain sequence. The ends were cut back, 1 base at V and 8 bases at J, with 8 bases in the middle. Germline loops: CDR1 LNHNV, CDR2 YYDKDF (reference sequence). The CDR3 spans 12 residues. The data belong to a study of cytotoxic CD8 clonotypes in ibrutinib-treated CLL. Whole-study context: After a median of approximately 70 months, some 15 patients stayed remitted and 12 progressed; responses had been partial in approximately 24 and complete in 2. Samples showed on average approximately 260,000 productive templates and 94,082 productive rearrangements.

Measured with immunoSEQ multiplex PCR; TCRdb has only the in-frame clones, and not every one. This table holds 200,000 or so clones, 65% to 80% found once. This chain joins TRBV15 and TRBJ1-1; D uncertain. The clonotype comes from a human donor with chronic lymphocytic leukemia. The sample was PBMCs, taken after 12 months of ibrutinib treatment. The DNA for the CDR3 is TGTGCCACCAGCAGAGTTCTGGGCGAAGCTTTCTTT. Its protein product is CATSRVLGEAFF.